The next 15 T cell receptor beta chains were all read from a single sample in a study of T cell responses to AZD1222 COVID-19 vaccine. Method: immunoSEQ multiplex PCR; TCRdb's copy keeps in-frame clones and lacks some. The profile shows around 140,000 clones, 90% to 95% of them singletons. Sequencing used peripheral blood, obtained after recovery from COVID-19. The origin of the receptors is an adult who had recovered from COVID-19.

Here the CDR3 reads CASSKLDREDNSPLHF. The CDR3 bases are TGTGCCAGCAGCAAACTGGACAGGGAGGATAATTCACCCCTCCACTTT. The chain joins TRBV21-1 to TRBJ1-6; TRBD1 is taken as the D call from the table, unchecked against the DNA. TRBV21-1 is an annotated pseudogene. This CDR3 spans 16 amino acids.

This chain links TRBV29-1 with TRBJ2-1, with D uncertain. Germline loops: CDR1 SQVTM, CDR2 ANQGSEA. Trimming removed 5 bases at V and 6 bases at J, with 8 bases between. This CDR3 contains 11 residues. The CDR3 protein is CSVLPFNEQFF. DNA of the CDR3: TGCAGCGTTCTCCCTTTCAATGAGCAGTTCTTC.

The chain employs TRBV11-2 and TRBJ1-1, with 10 nucleotides matching TRBD1. CDR1 is SGHAT and CDR2 is FQNNGV in the germline V gene. V lost 7 bases to trimming and J lost 1 base; unmatched junction nucleotides: 6. CDR3 size: 15 residues. CDR3 nucleotide sequence: TGTGCCAGCATTGACAGGGGGCTTACGAACACTGAAGCTTTCTTT. Protein product: CASIDRGLTNTEAFF. The whole variable domain, remainder taken from reference TRBV11-2 and TRBJ1-1, is EAGVAQSPRYKIIEKRQSVAFWCNPISGHATLYWYQQILGQGPKLLIQFQNNGVVDDSQLPKDRFSAERLKGVDSTLKIQPAKLEDSAVYLCASIDRGLTNTEAFFGQGTRLTVV.

V and J are TRBV7-9 and TRBJ2-7; D gene ambiguous. V shed 1 base and J shed 4 bases, with 11 bases lying between them. Germline assignment: CDR1 SEHNR and CDR2 FQNEAQ (reference sequence). This CDR3 is 14 amino acids long. As DNA, the CDR3 is TGTGCCAGCAGCTTAGTCCGGTCCCCTTACGAGCAGTACTTC. Protein product: CASSLVRSPYEQYF.

The chain carries TRBV19 and TRBJ1-5; TRBD1 matches at 8 bases. Germline V gene sequence: CDR1 LNHDA, CDR2 SQIVND (reference sequence). CDR3 length equals 15 residues. V was clipped by 3 bases and J by 7 bases; unmatched bases: 8. CDR3: CASSIMARGQQPQHF. The CDR3 region has the DNA TGTGCCAGTAGTATTATGGCCAGGGGGCAACAGCCCCAGCATTTT.

This rearrangement joins TRBV5-1 to TRBJ1-1; maybe TRBD1 (6 bases). The CDR3 covers 15 residues. The V end lost 1 base, the J end lost 5 bases, and 15 bases lay between the germline ends. Germline assignment: CDR1 SGHRS and CDR2 YFSETQ. In DNA, the CDR3 is TGCGCCAGCAGCTTGAGGACAGCTTGGGGGACTGAAGCTTTCTTT. Its translation: CASSLRTAWGTEAFF. Using reference TRBV5-1 and TRBJ1-1 for the parts outside the CDR3, the full variable domain is KAGVTQTPRYLIKTRGQQVTLSCSPISGHRSVSWYQQTPGQGLQFLFEYFSETQRNKGNFPGRFSGRQFSNSRSEMNVSTLELGDSALYLCASSLRTAWGTEAFFGQGTRLTVV.

V usage is TRBV3-1 (or the pseudogene TRBV3-2) and J usage is TRBJ1-5, with 11 bases lining up with TRBD1. With 0 bases clipped from V and 4 bases from J, the junction kept 2 bases outside the gene matches. In germline, CDR1 is LGHDT, CDR2 YNNKEL (reference sequence). The CDR3 has 16 amino acids. CDR3 DNA sequence: TGTGCCAGCAGCCAAGAGGGACAGGGGGGGAATCAGCCCCAGCATTTT. Translation: CASSQEGQGGNQPQHF.

V and J are TRBV11-2 and TRBJ2-3; 8 nucleotides agree with TRBD2. The CDR3 contains 18 residues. Germline-derived CDR1 and CDR2 are SGHAT and FQNNGV. With V trimmed by 4 bases and J by 1 base, 13 bases remained unmatched. The DNA for the CDR3 is TGTGCCAGCAGCTCCCTACCCCGACTAGCGAGGGGCACAGATACGCAGTATTTT. Its translation is CASSSLPRLARGTDTQYF.

V and J are TRBV19 and TRBJ2-5, with D tentatively TRBD2 (5 bases). The ends were cut back, 5 bases at V and 5 bases at J, with 12 bases in the middle. This CDR3 comprises 13 residues. Germline V gene lookup returns CDR1 LNHDA and CDR2 SQIVND (reference sequence). This CDR3 is CASSFSAEETQYF. The CDR3, as DNA: TGTGCCAGTAGTTTTTCAGCGGAGGAGACCCAGTACTTC.

The genes are TRBV25-1 and TRBJ2-2; 8 bases line up with TRBD2. Germline V gene sequence: CDR1 MGHDK, CDR2 SYGVNS. J was trimmed by 5 bases and V by 2 bases; bases with no gene match: 7. The length of the CDR3 is 16 residues. CDR3 DNA sequence: TGTGCCAGCAGTGAACACCGGGGGGGGATAACCGGGGAGCTGTTTTTT. Its protein is CASSEHRGGITGELFF.

The chain recombines TRBV13 with TRBJ2-7, with D hard to call. Germline loops: CDR1 PRHDT, CDR2 FYEKMQ (reference sequence). CDR3 size: 15 residues. V gave up 5 bases and J gave up 2 bases, with 16 bases separating them. Here the CDR3 reads CASSPNIGYPYEQYF. Here the CDR3 DNA reads TGTGCCAGCAGCCCAAATATAGGTTACCCCTACGAGCAGTACTTC.

V is TRBV13 and J is TRBJ2-1, with TRBD2 as a possible D gene (5 bases). Trimming took 3 bases from V and 8 from J, leaving 17 bases between them. The CDR3 covers 15 residues. CDR1 is PRHDT and CDR2 is FYEKMQ in the germline V gene (reference sequence). The CDR3 nucleotides are TGTGCCAGCAGCTTCCCGGACCTGGAGGTGGATGAGCAGTTCTTC. Its translation is CASSFPDLEVDEQFF.

The CDR3 reads CASSVEKRNPNTGELFF. The CDR3 nucleotides are TGTGCCAGCAGCGTAGAAAAGCGGAACCCGAACACCGGGGAGCTGTTTTTT. The chain employs TRBV9 and TRBJ2-2; TRBD2 is a possible D gene (5 bases). The CDR3 has 17 amino acids. CDR1 is SGDLS and CDR2 is YYNGEE in the germline V gene. V gave up 0 bases and J gave up 0 bases, with 12 bases separating them.

This clone was seen a single time. The V and J genes are TRBV5-8 and TRBJ2-5; tentatively, D is TRBD1 or TRBD2 (5 bases each). CDR1 SGHTS and CDR2 YDEGEE come from the germline V gene. The CDR3 has 15 amino acids. Between the trimmed V and J ends, which lost 5 bases and 5 bases, there was a span of 19 bases. The CDR3 DNA reads TGTGCCAGCAGGGGCCGGGACCCCAGGGTGGAGACCCAGTACTTC. This codes for CASRGRDPRVETQYF.

This rearrangement joins TRBV11-3 to TRBJ2-7, with D perhaps TRBD2 (7 bases). The CDR3 length is 16 residues. CDR1 is SGHNT and CDR2 is YENEEA in the germline V gene. Trimming shortened V by 5 bases and J by 1 base, and 18 bases separated the two germline ends. The CDR3 coding sequence is TGTGCCAGCAGCCCTGGAGGGGGGGCGTTTTCCTACGAGCAGTACTTC. Translating gives CASSPGGGAFSYEQYF.